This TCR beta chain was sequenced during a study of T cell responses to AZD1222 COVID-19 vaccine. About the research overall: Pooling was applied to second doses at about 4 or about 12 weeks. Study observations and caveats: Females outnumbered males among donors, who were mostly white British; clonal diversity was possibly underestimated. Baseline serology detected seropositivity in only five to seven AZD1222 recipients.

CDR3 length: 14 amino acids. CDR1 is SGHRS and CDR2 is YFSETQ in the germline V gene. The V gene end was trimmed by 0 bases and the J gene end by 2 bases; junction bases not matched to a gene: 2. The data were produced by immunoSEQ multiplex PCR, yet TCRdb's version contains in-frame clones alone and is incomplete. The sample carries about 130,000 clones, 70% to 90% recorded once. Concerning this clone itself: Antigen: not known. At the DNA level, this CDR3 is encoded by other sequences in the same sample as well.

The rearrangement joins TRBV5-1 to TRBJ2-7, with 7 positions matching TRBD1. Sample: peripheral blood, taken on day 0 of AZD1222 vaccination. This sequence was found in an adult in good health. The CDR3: CASSLVGGPYEQYF. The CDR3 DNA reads TGCGCCAGCAGCTTGGTAGGGGGCCCCTACGAGCAGTACTTC.